The 20 T cell receptor beta chains below were found in one sample sequenced in a study of T cell clones after liver transplantation. Sequencing used immunoSEQ multiplex PCR; TCRdb keeps in-frame clones, though not all of them. Of approximately 70,000 clones in the sample, roughly 80% were seen once. This material consisted of CD4+ T cells from blood, taken about 50 months after liver transplant. Receptors were obtained from a human patient who received a liver transplant. Some T cells may be provided by the graft donor.

The J gene is TRBJ1-6, the V gene TRBV20-1; no firm D call. CDR3 length: 8 amino acids. V was clipped by 7 bases and J by 14 bases, with 6 bases between them. Germline lookup yields CDR1 DFQATT and CDR2 SNEGSKA (reference sequence). The CDR3 sequence is CSGGSLHF. The DNA of the CDR3 is TGCAGTGGCGGGTCCCTCCACTTT.

The chain uses TRBV28 and TRBJ2-1; D is possibly TRBD2 (7 bases). This CDR3 has 16 residues. Trimming took 4 bases from V and 5 from J, leaving 18 bases between them. Germline V CDR1 and CDR2: MDHEN, SYDVKM. The CDR3 nucleotides read TGTGCCAGCAGTTCCTCCGGGGGGCGGGGTCACAATGAGCAGTTCTTC. Translated: CASSSSGGRGHNEQFF.

The table lists this clone with a count of one. CDR3 in amino acids: CASSLGGGTEAFF. DNA for the CDR3: TGTGCCAGCAGCTTAGGAGGGGGCACTGAAGCTTTCTTT. V usage is TRBV7-6 and J usage is TRBJ1-1; D perhaps matches TRBD1 (6 bases). The germline V and J ends were trimmed by 1 base and 4 bases, with 7 bases remaining between them. This CDR3 has 13 amino acids. Germline V gives CDR1 SGHVS, CDR2 FNYEAQ.

The CDR3 coding sequence is TGTGCCAGCAGCTCGGGGGCGTCCAACACTGAAGCTTTCTTT. It specifies CASSSGASNTEAFF. This chain links TRBV7-9 with TRBJ1-1, with a weak D call TRBD1 (6 bases). Trimming pared 4 bases from V and 2 bases from J, leaving 11 bases between. CDR1 SEHNR and CDR2 FQNEAQ come from the germline V gene (reference sequence). The CDR3 loop spans 14 amino acids.

This clone was counted a single time. V and J are TRBV6-5 and TRBJ2-1, with TRBD1 as a possible D gene (5 bases). The CDR3 consists of 11 residues. The V and J ends lost 6 bases and 8 bases respectively, with 8 bases between them. Germline CDR1 and CDR2: MNHEY and SVGAGI. As DNA, the CDR3 is TGTGCCAGCAGCAGGGCCCATGAGCAGTTCTTC. It encodes CASSRAHEQFF.

The V and J genes are TRBV4-1 and TRBJ2-7; no reliable D call. CDR1 is MGHRA, CDR2 YSYEKL, per germline. V gave up 0 bases and J gave up 1 base, with 13 bases separating them. This CDR3 comprises 16 residues. In DNA form, the CDR3 reads TGCGCCAGCAGCCAAGATCCGGCGGACCCGTCCTACGAGCAGTACTTC. This gives the protein CASSQDPADPSYEQYF.

This clone was picked up a small number of times. This chain uses TRBV25-1 with TRBJ1-2; D call uncertain. CDR1 and CDR2 from the germline V gene are MGHDK and SYGVNS. V was pared by 2 bases and J by 8 bases, with 18 bases between. The CDR3 sequence is 15 residues long. CDR3 nucleotide sequence: TGTGCCAGCAGTGAAAGTCCGACTTTGCTTAGGGGCTACACCTTC. It codes for CASSESPTLLRGYTF.

This clone was detected once. The chain joins TRBV5-6 to TRBJ2-3; D is uncertain. Between the trimmed V and J ends, which lost 0 bases and 6 bases, there was a span of 11 bases. Germline CDR1 and CDR2: SGHDT and YYEEEE. CDR3 length equals 14 residues. The CDR3 DNA is TGTGCCAGCAGCTTGGGGGCGCCGGTGGATACGCAGTATTTT. This translates into CASSLGAPVDTQYF.

In its sample, this clone was seen a few times. This chain links TRBV4-1 with TRBJ1-2; 9 positions agree with TRBD1. In germline, CDR1 is MGHRA, CDR2 YSYEKL. This CDR3 is 13 amino acids long. After removal of 5 bases from V and 4 bases from J, the junction contained 2 bases not matched to a gene. The CDR3: CASSEQGAYGYTF. The CDR3 DNA reads as TGCGCCAGCAGCGAACAGGGGGCCTATGGCTACACCTTC.

The V call is TRBV10-3, the J call TRBJ2-1; 10 positions agree with TRBD2. The ends lost 7 bases at V and 3 bases at J; junction bases unmatched: 3. Germline assignment: CDR1 ENHRY and CDR2 SYGVKD. The CDR3 length is 14 residues. CDR3 region: CAIKLAGDYNEQFF. The CDR3, as DNA: TGTGCCATCAAGCTAGCGGGAGACTACAATGAGCAGTTCTTC.

J is TRBJ2-7 and V is TRBV18; TRBD1 is a possible D gene (5 bases). Germline loops: CDR1 KGHSH, CDR2 LQKENI. The CDR3 loop spans 13 amino acids. V gave up 3 bases and J gave up 6 bases, with 12 bases separating them. The CDR3 protein is CASSPVTDSEQYF. The CDR3 nucleotides read TGTGCCAGCTCACCCGTGACAGACAGCGAGCAGTACTTC.

The chain uses TRBV7-9 and TRBJ2-5; possible D gene TRBD1, 6 bases. Germline loops: CDR1 SEHNR, CDR2 FQNEAQ (reference sequence). There are 14 residues in the CDR3. V lost 1 base, J lost 5 bases, and 11 bases lay in between. Here the CDR3 reads CASSLVGADETQYF. In DNA form, the CDR3 reads TGTGCCAGCAGCTTAGTGGGGGCGGACGAGACCCAGTACTTC.

Comment on this clone: The same CDR3 is also encoded by other DNA sequences in this sample. This chain joins TRBV15 and TRBJ2-1; D not certain. The V and J ends lost 3 bases and 3 bases respectively, with 0 bases between them. CDR1 is LNHNV, CDR2 YYDKDF, per germline (reference sequence). The CDR3 is 11 residues long. The CDR3 region is CATSSYNEQFF. The CDR3 nucleotides are TGTGCCACCAGCAGCTACAATGAGCAGTTCTTC. The entire variable domain, with the rest obtained from reference TRBV15 and TRBJ2-1, is as follows: DAMVIQNPRYQVTQFGKPVTLSCSQTLNHNVMYWYQQKSSQAPKLLFHYYDKDFNNEADTPDNFQSRRPNTSFCFLDIRSPGLGDTAMYLCATSSYNEQFFGPGTRLTVL.

The chain couples TRBV7-3 to TRBJ1-2, with TRBD1 as a possible D gene (5 bases). V dropped 1 base and J dropped 7 bases, with 13 bases sitting between them. There are 14 residues in the CDR3. Germline CDR1 SGHTA, CDR2 FQGTGA. The CDR3 sequence: CASSLSREQGGYTF. The CDR3, as DNA: TGTGCCAGCAGCTTAAGCAGGGAACAAGGTGGCTACACCTTC.

CDR3 sequence: CASSQVSRANVLTF. The CDR3 bases are TGTGCCAGCAGCCAAGTTAGCCGGGCCAACGTCCTGACTTTC. The gene calls are TRBV14 and TRBJ2-6; no clear D. CDR1 and CDR2 (germline): SGHDN, FVKESK. This CDR3 has 14 amino acids. The ends were cut back, 1 base at V and 5 bases at J, with 6 bases in the middle.

The chain uses TRBV4-2 and TRBJ2-5; perhaps TRBD2 as D (5 bases). The CDR3 covers 15 residues. Germline assignment: CDR1 LGHNA and CDR2 YNFKEQ. The germline V and J ends were trimmed by 0 bases and 2 bases, with 10 bases remaining between them. The CDR3 protein is CASSQDQRTQETQYF. The DNA of the CDR3 is TGTGCCAGCAGCCAAGATCAGCGGACTCAAGAGACCCAGTACTTC.

This clone was seen only once. The chain is built from TRBV5-4 and TRBJ2-7; the D gene is possibly TRBD2 (6 bases). Germline CDR1 reads SGHNT; CDR2 reads YYREEE (reference sequence). The CDR3 is made up of 14 amino acids. The germline V and J ends were trimmed by 2 bases and 2 bases, with 11 bases remaining between them. The CDR3 sequence: CASSFRENPYEQYF. CDR3 DNA: TGTGCCAGCAGCTTCCGGGAGAATCCCTACGAGCAGTACTTC. The complete variable domain, with remaining parts taken from reference TRBV5-4 and TRBJ2-7, reads ETGVTQSPTHLIKTRGQQVTLRCSSQSGHNTVSWYQQALGQGPQFIFQYYREEENGRGNFPPRFSGLQFPNYSSELNVNALELDDSALYLCASSFRENPYEQYFGPGTRLTVT.

The table lists this clone with a count of one. V is TRBV9 and J is TRBJ1-3, with 9 nucleotides matching TRBD1. The V gene end was trimmed by 4 bases and the J gene end by 8 bases; junction bases not matched to a gene: 4. Germline-derived CDR1 and CDR2 are SGDLS and YYNGEE. The CDR3 runs 13 residues. The CDR3 DNA reads TGTGCCAGCAGCCCCACAGGGGGCCACACCATATATTTT. It is translated as CASSPTGGHTIYF.

Written as DNA, the CDR3 is TGTGCCATCAGTCCCGTGTCGTGGGGCCCCTACGAGCAGTACTTC. Translated, it gives CAISPVSWGPYEQYF. V is TRBV10-3 and J is TRBJ2-7; TRBD1 might be the D (5 bases). CDR3 length: 15 amino acids. The V end was cut by 5 bases, the J end by 2 bases, with 16 bases between. Germline lookup yields CDR1 ENHRY and CDR2 SYGVKD.

The chain has TRBV11-3 and TRBJ2-2; no firm D call. This CDR3 contains 13 residues. The V and J ends lost 2 bases and 6 bases respectively, with 7 bases between them. Germline assignment: CDR1 SGHNT and CDR2 YENEEA. CDR3 sequence (DNA): TGTGCCAGCAGCTTAAATCGGGCCGGGGAGCTGTTTTTT. It codes for CASSLNRAGELFF. The full variable domain, rest sourced from reference TRBV11-3 and TRBJ2-2, is EAGVVQSPRYKIIEKKQPVAFWCNPISGHNTLYWYLQNLGQGPELLIRYENEEAVDDSQLPKDRFSAERLKGVDSTLKIQPAELGDSAVYLCASSLNRAGELFFGEGSRLTVL.